The 16 T cell receptor beta chains given below trace back to one sample, sequenced in a study of vaccination and CD4 T cells after COVID-19. Sequenced with the Oncomine TCR Beta short-read assay was DNA taken from cultured CD4+ T cells. TCRdb called the PCR reads again in MiXCR, with one record for every CDR3 protein. This sample has under 20,000 distinct CDR3 sequences; around 46% occur once, and the top ten carry around 7%. The treatment was: roughly 11-day PBMC culture with coronavirus spike peptide pools or control peptides (ViraFEST assay). No antigen is known for these receptors. This sample comprised CD4+ T cells from blood, cultured in vitro, obtained after SARS-CoV-2 vaccination. Receptors were obtained from a human donor who had recovered from COVID-19.

The chain is built from TRBV7-9 and TRBJ1-5; D is undetermined. V shed 4 bases and J shed 5 bases, with 15 bases lying between them. CDR1 SEHNR and CDR2 FQNEAQ come from the germline V gene (reference sequence). The CDR3 totals 15 residues. CDR3 nucleotide sequence: TGTGCCAGCAGCTCAACCGACACATTCGATCAGCCCCAGCATTTT. It codes for CASSSTDTFDQPQHF.

J is TRBJ2-5 and V is TRBV6-5; D unresolved. Trimming took 4 bases from V and 7 from J, leaving 13 bases between them. CDR1 and CDR2 (germline): MNHEY, SVGAGI. The CDR3 sequence is 13 residues long. CDR3 sequence (DNA): TGTGCCAGCAGTTCCGCTGTTTCACGGACCCAGTACTTC. Protein product: CASSSAVSRTQYF.

CDR3 in amino acids: CASSFGLAGPNTGELFF. CDR3 nucleotide sequence: TGTGCCAGCAGCTTCGGACTAGCGGGTCCAAACACCGGGGAGCTGTTTTTT. The chain combines TRBV7-3 with TRBJ2-2; 11 nucleotides align to TRBD2. The germline V gene has CDR1 SGHTA and CDR2 FQGTGA. The CDR3 is made up of 17 amino acids. The V gene end was trimmed by 3 bases and the J gene end by 2 bases; junction bases not matched to a gene: 5.

Only a few counts were recorded for this clonotype. The V gene is TRBV2, the J gene TRBJ1-2; 7 bases line up with TRBD1. Germline CDR1 SNHLY, CDR2 FYNNEI. V was clipped by 7 bases and J by 4 bases; unmatched bases: 9. The CDR3 has 14 amino acids. The CDR3 coding sequence is TGTGCCAGCATGGAGGACAGGACCCTCTATGGCTACACCTTC. The encoded protein is CASMEDRTLYGYTF.

The V call is TRBV19, the J call TRBJ1-5; D ambiguous. Germline CDR1 reads LNHDA; CDR2 reads SQIVND (reference sequence). This CDR3 has 14 residues. V lost 2 bases to trimming and J lost 6 bases, with 11 bases between them. In DNA form, the CDR3 reads TGTGCCAGTAGTATACTCGGCATTCTTCAGCCCCAGCATTTT. This encodes CASSILGILQPQHF.

This chain connects TRBV2 to TRBJ1-5; tentative D call: TRBD1 (6 bases). Germline CDR1 is SNHLY and CDR2 is FYNNEI. There are 15 residues in the CDR3. Trimming stripped 4 bases from V and 7 bases from J, with 17 bases between. The CDR3 spells CASSGTGTGGQPQHF. In DNA form, the CDR3 reads TGTGCCAGCAGTGGAACAGGGACGGGTGGACAGCCCCAGCATTTT.

The chain employs TRBV2 and TRBJ2-5, with D uncertain. The CDR3 sequence is 13 residues long. Germline V CDR1 and CDR2: SNHLY, FYNNEI. The ends were cut back, 4 bases at V and 4 bases at J, with 10 bases in the middle. CDR3: CASSVLGTETQYF. CDR3 in DNA: TGTGCCAGCAGTGTGCTGGGCACAGAGACCCAGTACTTC.

The chain has TRBV15 and TRBJ2-7; tentative D call: TRBD1 (6 bases). Germline V CDR1 and CDR2: LNHNV, YYDKDF (reference sequence). This CDR3 has 15 residues. V was pared by 3 bases and J by 0 bases, with 12 bases between. The CDR3 DNA follows: TGTGCCACCAGCAGGGCAGGGGAGAGCTCCTACGAGCAGTACTTC. This gives the protein CATSRAGESSYEQYF.

In this sample, this clonotype turned up a few times. J is TRBJ2-5 and V is TRBV24-1; D possibly uses TRBD1 or TRBD2 (5 bases each). CDR1 KGHDR and CDR2 SFDVKD come from the germline V gene. The V gene lost 0 bases and the J gene lost 1 base, with 14 bases spanning the gap. The CDR3 contains 17 residues. The CDR3 nucleotides are TGTGCCACCAGTGATTTGATTAGAGGGACCAGCCAAGAGACCCAGTACTTC. This gives the protein CATSDLIRGTSQETQYF.

The chain uses TRBV28 and TRBJ2-1; D remains ambiguous. The CDR3 sequence is 14 residues long. Germline assignment: CDR1 MDHEN and CDR2 SYDVKM. Trimming left V 10 bases short and J 6 bases short, with 19 bases between. The CDR3 bases are TGTGCCACTAGAGACTGGGCAATGGGCAATGAGCAGTTCTTC. Encoded protein: CATRDWAMGNEQFF.

The CDR3 sequence is CSAKSSGSSEQYF. In nucleotides, the CDR3 is TGCAGTGCAAAGTCTAGCGGGAGTTCCGAGCAGTACTTC. The rearrangement uses TRBV20-1 and TRBJ2-7; 10 positions agree with TRBD2. The length of the CDR3 is 13 residues. J lost 6 bases, V lost 6 bases, and 8 bases had no gene match. Germline V gene data show CDR1 as DFQATT and CDR2 as SNEGSKA (reference sequence).

This chain links TRBV7-9 with TRBJ2-3, with 10 bases identical to TRBD2. With V trimmed by 5 bases and J by 2 bases, 4 bases remained unmatched. Germline V gene data show CDR1 as SEHNR and CDR2 as FQNEAQ (reference sequence). This CDR3 has 15 residues. Here the CDR3 DNA reads TGTGCCAGCAGCCACGGGACTAGCGTCACAGATACGCAGTATTTT. Translated, it gives CASSHGTSVTDTQYF.

The rearrangement joins TRBV7-3 to TRBJ2-5; tentative D call: TRBD1 (6 bases). V shed 5 bases and J shed 2 bases, with 9 bases lying between them. Germline CDR1 reads SGHTA; CDR2 reads FQGTGA. This CDR3 spans 13 amino acids. The CDR3 loop is CASSRGQQETQYF. The CDR3 DNA is TGTGCCAGCAGCCGAGGACAGCAAGAGACCCAGTACTTC.

V gene TRBV20-1 combines with J gene TRBJ1-4; D not resolved. V was cut by 4 bases and J by 3 bases, with 15 bases left in between. Germline lookup yields CDR1 DFQATT and CDR2 SNEGSKA (reference sequence). The CDR3 consists of 15 residues. The CDR3 loop is CSAMRIGVANEKLFF. The CDR3 DNA sequence: TGCAGTGCTATGCGGATTGGGGTTGCTAATGAAAAACTGTTTTTT.

The sample holds one count of this clonotype. This CDR3 is CASSLQLAGGLYNEQFF. Here the CDR3 DNA reads TGTGCCAGCAGTTTGCAACTAGCGGGAGGACTCTACAATGAGCAGTTCTTC. The chain carries TRBV27 and TRBJ2-1; 12 bases map to TRBD2. V lost 3 bases, J lost 3 bases, and 6 bases stayed unmatched. This CDR3 is built from 17 residues. Per germline, CDR1 MNHEY and CDR2 SMNVEV (reference sequence).

This clonotype was detected a few times. The rearrangement links TRBV12-3 or TRBV12-4 to TRBJ2-5, with 10 nucleotides matching TRBD1. The J segment lost 7 bases and the V segment lost 2 bases, leaving 7 bases of the junction unmatched. The CDR3 loop spans 15 amino acids. Here the CDR3 reads CASSLRQGAGGTQYF. The CDR3 bases are TGTGCCAGCAGTTTAAGACAGGGGGCGGGCGGGACCCAGTACTTC.